These 14 T cell receptor beta chains were all obtained from the same sample, sequenced in a study of cytomegalovirus exposure and HLA in healthy donors. Repertoires were generated with immunoSEQ multiplex PCR, while TCRdb's copy carries only in-frame clones and drops some. This table has 260,000 or so clones, about 90% appearing once. The sequenced material came from PBMCs. These receptors all come from a woman aged 30 to 39 in good health and CMV-seronegative.

The genes are TRBV7-6 and TRBJ1-2; 7 positions match TRBD1. Germline V gene data show CDR1 as SGHVS and CDR2 as FNYEAQ. V was pared by 1 base and J by 1 base, with 3 bases of the junction left unmatched. This CDR3 has 15 amino acids. The CDR3 sequence is CASSLGQGDNYGYTF. CDR3 nucleotide sequence: TGTGCCAGCAGCTTAGGACAGGGAGATAACTATGGCTACACCTTC.

This CDR3 reads CASSPAGGAQETQYF. Written as DNA, the CDR3 is TGTGCCAGTAGTCCCGCCGGGGGGGCCCAAGAGACCCAGTACTTC. This sequence joins TRBV19 and TRBJ2-5; 8 bases map to TRBD2. V was clipped by 5 bases and J by 1 base; unmatched bases: 6. CDR1 and CDR2 (germline): LNHDA, SQIVND (reference sequence). The CDR3 contains 15 residues. The complete variable domain, with remaining parts taken from reference TRBV19 and TRBJ2-5, reads DGGITQSPKYLFRKEGQNVTLSCEQNLNHDAMYWYRQDPGQGLRLIYYSQIVNDFQKGDIAEGYSVSREKKESFPLTVTSAQKNPTAFYLCASSPAGGAQETQYFGPGTRLLVL.

The chain has TRBV21-1 and TRBJ2-7; the table's D gene call, TRBD2, was not cross checked with the DNA. TRBV21-1 is classified as a pseudogene. CDR3 length: 15 amino acids. The CDR3 region is CASSQPPRGSYEQYF. The CDR3 region has the DNA TGTGCCAGCAGCCAGCCCCCCCGCGGCTCCTACGAGCAGTACTTC.

The V and J genes are TRBV5-4 and TRBJ2-1; the D gene is possibly TRBD2 (6 bases). The CDR3 contains 16 residues. The V end lost 0 bases, the J end lost 5 bases, and 15 bases lay between the germline ends. The V gene's germline CDR1 is SGHNT and CDR2 YYREEE (reference sequence). The CDR3 loop reads CASSLAGLASDNEQFF. The CDR3 nucleotides read TGTGCCAGCAGCTTGGCCGGGCTAGCGTCCGACAATGAGCAGTTCTTC.

This clone was recorded once. The chain couples TRBV6-1 to TRBJ1-2; D gene unclear. The CDR3 covers 13 residues. Germline CDR1 is MNHNS and CDR2 is SASEGT. The V end was cut by 5 bases, the J end by 2 bases, with 9 bases between. The DNA of the CDR3 is TGTGCCAGCAGTATACAGCAAAACTATGGCTACACCTTC. Translation gives CASSIQQNYGYTF.

The gene calls are TRBV28 and TRBJ2-7, with D uncertain. V was shortened by 3 bases and J by 4 bases, with 16 bases between the two germline ends. This CDR3 has 15 amino acids. Per germline, CDR1 MDHEN and CDR2 SYDVKM. The CDR3 DNA sequence: TGTGCCAGCAGTTTCCTCGGACCGGCCACGTACGAGCAGTACTTC. Encoded protein: CASSFLGPATYEQYF.

The chain links TRBV2 to TRBJ2-3, with 10 bases lining up with TRBD1. Germline V gives CDR1 SNHLY, CDR2 FYNNEI. This CDR3 comprises 17 residues. Trimming removed 4 bases from V and 4 bases from J; junction bases left unmatched: 11. In nucleotides, the CDR3 is TGTGCCAGCAGTGTGGGGAACCGGGACAGGGGTGCAGATACGCAGTATTTT. This codes for CASSVGNRDRGADTQYF.

The chain uses TRBV9 and TRBJ2-2, with D unresolved. V was clipped by 3 bases and J by 6 bases, with 6 bases between them. The germline CDR1 and CDR2 sequences are SGDLS and YYNGEE. The CDR3 has 12 amino acids. CDR3 sequence: CASSAPPGELFF. CDR3 bases: TGTGCCAGCAGCGCCCCCCCCGGGGAGCTGTTTTTT.

The chain joins TRBV23-1 to TRBJ2-7; D unresolved. TRBV23-1 is classed as an ORF, of uncertain function. Trimming cost V 8 bases and J 2 bases, with 7 bases left between them. This CDR3 has 11 residues. The CDR3 bases are TGCGCCAGCCTGGAACCCTACGAGCAGTACTTC. Translated: CASLEPYEQYF.

This rearrangement joins TRBV27 to TRBJ2-7; D tentatively reads TRBD1 or TRBD2 (5 bases each). This CDR3 has 15 amino acids. The V gene lost 2 bases and the J gene lost 3 bases, with 14 bases spanning the gap. CDR1 and CDR2 from the germline V gene are MNHEY and SMNVEV (reference sequence). CDR3 sequence: CASSLNGASIYEQYF. For the CDR3, the DNA is TGTGCCAGCAGTTTAAACGGGGCTAGCATCTACGAGCAGTACTTC.

The CDR3 loop is CASSLTGGEGLVPYEQYF. The CDR3 DNA reads as TGTGCCAGCAGCTTAACAGGTGGTGAAGGGCTCGTTCCCTACGAGCAGTACTTC. This chain joins TRBV21-1 and TRBJ2-7; the table's D call, TRBD1, was not checked against the DNA. TRBV21-1 is flagged as a pseudogene. CDR3 length: 18 residues.

This chain links TRBV7-3 with TRBJ2-4; TRBD2 matches 13 bases. CDR1 and CDR2 (germline): SGHTA, FQGTGA. This CDR3 contains 19 residues. The V gene end was trimmed by 5 bases and the J gene end by 0 bases; junction bases not matched to a gene: 10. CDR3 bases: TGTGCCAGCAGCCCGGCCGGGACTAGCGGGACCCTAGCCAAAAACATTCAGTACTTC. Translation: CASSPAGTSGTLAKNIQYF.

The V call is TRBV15, the J call TRBJ2-7, with no clear D. The CDR3 spans 16 residues. V was shortened by 0 bases and J by 5 bases, with 17 bases between the two germline ends. Germline lookup yields CDR1 LNHNV and CDR2 YYDKDF (reference sequence). The CDR3 region has the DNA TGTGCCACCAGCAGAGATAAAACCCTTGGGGAAAACGAGCAGTACTTC. It specifies CATSRDKTLGENEQYF.

CDR3 loop: CASSLAVGVSYEQYF. The DNA of the CDR3 is TGCGCCAGCAGCTTGGCCGTTGGTGTCAGCTACGAGCAGTACTTC. This sequence joins TRBV5-1 and TRBJ2-7; D not certain. With 0 bases removed from V and 3 bases from J, the gap between germline ends came to 13 bases. Germline lookup yields CDR1 SGHRS and CDR2 YFSETQ. The CDR3 loop spans 15 amino acids.